This T cell receptor (beta chain) emerged from a study of cytotoxic CD8 clonotypes in ibrutinib-treated CLL. Study overall: Sequenced samples delivered averages of 200,000 to 300,000 productive templates and roughly 94,000 productive rearrangements.

General study results and limits: Relative to age-matched healthy donors, clonality at baseline was higher, and it tracked circulating CD8+ T-cell counts. The public clonotypes identified were infrequent and showed contraction or stability on treatment.

V was pared by 2 bases and J by 3 bases, with 7 bases between. This CDR3 region has 13 residues. CDR1 and CDR2 from the germline V gene are SGHVS and FNYEAQ. Depth targeted 1 in 200,000 to 1 in 1 million T cells, averaging 10x coverage per clonotype. TCRdb's table, derived via immunoSEQ multiplex PCR, lists solely in-frame clones and lacks some. This repertoire shows about 68,000 clones, about nine tenths found once; its top ten account for around 3.1%. On this clone: Its antigen is currently unknown.

The sequence derives from a human donor with chronic lymphocytic leukemia. This sample comprised PBMCs, obtained after 12 months of ibrutinib treatment. The chain has TRBV7-6 and TRBJ1-1; D remains unclear. The CDR3 loop reads CASSLRAYTEAFF. The CDR3 DNA reads TGTGCCAGCAGCTTAAGGGCGTACACTGAAGCTTTCTTT.